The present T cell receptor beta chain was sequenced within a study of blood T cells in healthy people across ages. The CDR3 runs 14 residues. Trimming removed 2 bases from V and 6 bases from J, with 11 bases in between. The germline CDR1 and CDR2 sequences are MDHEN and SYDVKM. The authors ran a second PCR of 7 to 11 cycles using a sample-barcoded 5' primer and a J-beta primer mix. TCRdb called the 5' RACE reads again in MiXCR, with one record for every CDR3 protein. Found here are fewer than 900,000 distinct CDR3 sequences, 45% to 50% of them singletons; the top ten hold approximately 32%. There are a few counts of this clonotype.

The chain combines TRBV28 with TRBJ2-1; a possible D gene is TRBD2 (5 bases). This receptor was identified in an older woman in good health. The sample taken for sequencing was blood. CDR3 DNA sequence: TGTGCCAGCAGTTTAGGGGTAGCGTCCAATGAGCAGTTCTTC. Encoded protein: CASSLGVASNEQFF.